Listed here are 20 T cell receptor beta chains from one sample, sequenced in a study of cytomegalovirus exposure and HLA in healthy donors. Primers: 60 Vbeta forward and 13 Jbeta reverse. Method: immunoSEQ multiplex PCR; TCRdb's copy keeps in-frame clones and lacks some. Found here are some 110,000 clones, over 60% of them singletons; the top ten hold roughly 13%. Source material: PBMCs. Source of these receptors: a woman aged 55 to 70 in good health and CMV-seropositive.

This chain joins TRBV27 and TRBJ2-1; perhaps TRBD2 as D (6 bases). The CDR3 covers 14 residues. Germline lookup yields CDR1 MNHEY and CDR2 SMNVEV (reference sequence). The V end was cut by 2 bases, the J end by 5 bases, with 10 bases between. DNA for the CDR3: TGTGCCAGCAGTTTAGGCGGGATTAACAATGAGCAGTTCTTC. Encoded protein: CASSLGGINNEQFF.

For the CDR3, the DNA is TGTGCCAGCTCACCTGGGTTACAGTCCTACGAGCAGTACTTC. Its protein product is CASSPGLQSYEQYF. This chain connects TRBV18 to TRBJ2-5, with D unclear. The J call may be faulty, since TRBJ2-7 better matches the DNA end. Per the germline V gene, CDR1 is KGHSH and CDR2 is LQKENI. The CDR3 totals 14 residues.

V and J are TRBV5-1 and TRBJ1-1; D remains unclear. Germline V gene sequence: CDR1 SGHRS, CDR2 YFSETQ. Trimming pared 1 base from V and 1 base from J, leaving 5 bases between. The CDR3 is 13 residues long. The CDR3, as DNA: TGCGCCAGCAGCTTGATAGAGAACACTGAAGCTTTCTTT. Its protein product is CASSLIENTEAFF.

This sequence joins TRBV18 and TRBJ1-1; 9 bases agree with TRBD1. After removal of 3 bases from V and 4 bases from J, the junction contained 6 bases not matched to a gene. Germline CDR1 is KGHSH and CDR2 is LQKENI. The CDR3 length is 15 residues. The CDR3 loop reads CASSPTGGSSTEAFF. CDR3 nucleotide sequence: TGTGCCAGCTCACCGACAGGGGGGTCGAGCACTGAAGCTTTCTTT.

This clone was counted once. V is TRBV7-9 and J is TRBJ1-2, with TRBD1 as a possible D gene (5 bases). Trimming left V 0 bases short and J 4 bases short, with 12 bases between. This CDR3 has 15 residues. Germline lookup yields CDR1 SEHNR and CDR2 FQNEAQ (reference sequence). DNA of the CDR3: TGTGCCAGCAGCTTAGCGCGGGGGGAAATCTATGGCTACACCTTC. It translates to CASSLARGEIYGYTF.

The chain links TRBV11-2 to TRBJ2-3, with no clear D. The germline V gene has CDR1 SGHAT and CDR2 FQNNGV. CDR3 size: 12 residues. V lost 5 bases and J 4 bases, leaving 7 bases between the germline ends. CDR3 protein: CASSLGPDTQYF. CDR3 in DNA: TGTGCCAGCAGCCTGGGCCCAGATACGCAGTATTTT.

The genes are TRBV29-1 and TRBJ2-1; 7 positions match TRBD1. Germline V gene data show CDR1 as SQVTM and CDR2 as ANQGSEA. CDR3 size: 15 residues. V lost 1 base and J lost 0; bases outside the gene matches: 3. The CDR3 DNA reads as TGCAGCGTTGAAGGACAGGGTAGCTCCTACAATGAGCAGTTCTTC. Amino acids: CSVEGQGSSYNEQFF.

The CDR3 is CASSFAVYTEAFF. The CDR3 region has the DNA TGTGCCAGCAGCTTTGCAGTCTACACTGAAGCTTTCTTT. This rearrangement joins TRBV7-3 to TRBJ1-1; D is uncertain. V lost 3 bases, J lost 3 bases, and 8 bases lay in between. There are 13 residues in the CDR3. Germline V gene data show CDR1 as SGHTA and CDR2 as FQGTGA.

Note on this clone: The sample holds other DNA sequences that translate to the same CDR3. This chain connects TRBV18 to TRBJ2-5; weak D call: TRBD2 (6 bases). The germline gives CDR1 KGHSH, CDR2 LQKENI. The CDR3 runs to 13 residues. V was pared by 2 bases and J by 5 bases, with 9 bases between. The CDR3 is CASSPRGGETQYF. DNA of the CDR3: TGTGCCAGCTCACCAAGAGGAGGGGAGACCCAGTACTTC.

V gene TRBV5-6 combines with J gene TRBJ2-2; a possible D gene is TRBD2 (7 bases). The CDR3 is 17 amino acids. The germline CDR1 and CDR2 sequences are SGHDT and YYEEEE. The V and J ends lost 1 base and 3 bases respectively, with 16 bases between them. The CDR3 region is CASSLIRGATYTGELFF. For the CDR3, the DNA is TGTGCCAGCAGCTTGATCCGGGGGGCCACGTACACCGGGGAGCTGTTTTTT. Full variable domain (rest looked up from reference TRBV5-6 and TRBJ2-2): DAGVTQSPTHLIKTRGQQVTLRCSPKSGHDTVSWYQQALGQGPQFIFQYYEEEERQRGNFPDRFSGHQFPNYSSELNVNALLLGDSALYLCASSLIRGATYTGELFFGEGSRLTVL.

This chain connects TRBV9 to TRBJ2-2; 7 bases line up with TRBD1. Germline V gives CDR1 SGDLS, CDR2 YYNGEE. The CDR3 covers 17 residues. J was trimmed by 0 bases and V by 0 bases; bases with no gene match: 5. The CDR3 DNA reads TGTGCCAGCAGCGTAGCCGGGACAGCAGCGAACACCGGGGAGCTGTTTTTT. Its translation is CASSVAGTAANTGELFF.

The rearrangement uses TRBV7-2 and TRBJ2-2; perhaps TRBD2 as D (6 bases). Trimming left V 0 bases short and J 5 bases short, with 16 bases between. Germline V CDR1 and CDR2: SGHTA, FQGNSA. The CDR3 extends over 17 amino acids. CDR3 nucleotide sequence: TGTGCCAGCAGCTTAGCGGCAACGGGAGCCATGACCGGGGAGCTGTTTTTT. Translation: CASSLAATGAMTGELFF.

The chain links TRBV12-1 to TRBJ2-3; the table calls TRBD2, which could not be checked here. TRBV12-1 is flagged as a pseudogene. This CDR3 has 15 amino acids. This CDR3 reads CASSFTGGASDTQYF. In nucleotides, the CDR3 is TGTGCCAGCAGCTTTACCGGGGGAGCGTCAGATACGCAGTATTTT.

The chain is built from TRBV7-2 and TRBJ2-5, with 7 bases fitting TRBD2. The J call may not be correct, given that the DNA end is closer to TRBJ2-7. CDR1 SGHTA and CDR2 FQGNSA come from the germline V gene. The length of the CDR3 is 15 residues. DNA of the CDR3: TGTGCCAGCAGCTTGGGCGGGTCTAGCGGCTACGAGCAGTACTTC. Amino acid sequence: CASSLGGSSGYEQYF.

The chain joins TRBV9 to TRBJ1-6, with D hard to call. V was pared by 4 bases and J by 7 bases, with 9 bases between. The CDR3 is 13 residues long. Germline loops: CDR1 SGDLS, CDR2 YYNGEE. The CDR3 reads CASSPTLNSPLHF. The CDR3 region has the DNA TGTGCCAGCAGCCCCACTCTAAATTCACCCCTCCACTTT.

This chain links TRBV7-6 with TRBJ1-3; perhaps TRBD1 as D (6 bases). Trimming removed 5 bases at V and 2 bases at J, with 16 bases between. Germline loops: CDR1 SGHVS, CDR2 FNYEAQ. This CDR3 spans 16 amino acids. In nucleotides, the CDR3 is TGTGCCAGCAGCCCGACTACAGGGCTCCCTGGAAACACCATATATTTT. Protein product: CASSPTTGLPGNTIYF.

CDR3 in DNA: TGTGCCACCAGCAGAGATGGGGGGGCCTACGAGCAGTACTTC. This codes for CATSRDGGAYEQYF. The genes are TRBV15 and TRBJ2-7; 7 nucleotides match TRBD2. The CDR3 covers 14 residues. The germline V gene has CDR1 LNHNV and CDR2 YYDKDF (reference sequence). The J segment lost 2 bases and the V segment lost 0 bases, leaving 1 base of the junction unmatched.

DNA of the CDR3: TGTGCCAGCAGTCCTCGAGGACAGGGTTCCCACAATGAGCAGTTCTTC. It encodes CASSPRGQGSHNEQFF. The rearrangement uses TRBV7-8 and TRBJ2-1, with TRBD1 identical over 8 bases. CDR1 and CDR2 from the germline V gene are SGHVS and FQNEAQ. The junction had 12 bases not matched to a gene; V was cut back by 6 bases and J by 5 bases. There are 16 residues in the CDR3.

This clone was found a few times. The chain employs TRBV14 and TRBJ2-7; TRBD1 agrees at 8 bases. V lost 5 bases, J lost 2 bases, and 5 bases stayed unmatched. Germline CDR1 SGHDN, CDR2 FVKESK. CDR3 size: 14 residues. The CDR3 DNA follows: TGTGCCAGCAGCGAACAGGGGGTAACCTACGAGCAGTACTTC. Its protein product is CASSEQGVTYEQYF. Complete variable domain (other parts from reference TRBV14 and TRBJ2-7): EAGVTQFPSHSVIEKGQTVTLRCDPISGHDNLYWYRRVMGKEIKFLLHFVKESKQDESGMPNNRFLAERTGGTYSTLKVQPAELEDSGVYFCASSEQGVTYEQYFGPGTRLTVT.

The rearrangement joins TRBV9 to TRBJ1-1, with D maybe TRBD1 (5 bases). The CDR3 is 15 amino acids. Germline loops: CDR1 SGDLS, CDR2 YYNGEE. Trimming removed 0 bases at V and 1 base at J, with 10 bases between. DNA of the CDR3: TGTGCCAGCAGCGTAGCGCCACAGGAGAACACTGAAGCTTTCTTT. Translation gives CASSVAPQENTEAFF.